This T cell receptor (beta chain) was identified during a study of blood T cell repertoires in COVID-19. V lost 6 bases and J lost 7, with 16 bases in between. Germline CDR1 is KGHSH and CDR2 is LQKENI. This CDR3 is 15 amino acids long. Produced via immunoSEQ multiplex PCR; TCRdb's table is partial and in-frame only. Of 150,000 to 200,000 clones in the sample, 86% are singletons; the top ten hold 11%. This TCR derives from a woman aged 60-75 years with COVID-19, enrolled during active disease. This rearrangement joins TRBV18 to TRBJ1-6; TRBD1 is a possible D gene (6 bases). Sequenced material: peripheral blood. The CDR3 sequence is CASSPSRGQNSPLHF. DNA for the CDR3: TGTGCCAGCTCCCCCTCCAGGGGTCAGAATTCACCCCTCCACTTT.